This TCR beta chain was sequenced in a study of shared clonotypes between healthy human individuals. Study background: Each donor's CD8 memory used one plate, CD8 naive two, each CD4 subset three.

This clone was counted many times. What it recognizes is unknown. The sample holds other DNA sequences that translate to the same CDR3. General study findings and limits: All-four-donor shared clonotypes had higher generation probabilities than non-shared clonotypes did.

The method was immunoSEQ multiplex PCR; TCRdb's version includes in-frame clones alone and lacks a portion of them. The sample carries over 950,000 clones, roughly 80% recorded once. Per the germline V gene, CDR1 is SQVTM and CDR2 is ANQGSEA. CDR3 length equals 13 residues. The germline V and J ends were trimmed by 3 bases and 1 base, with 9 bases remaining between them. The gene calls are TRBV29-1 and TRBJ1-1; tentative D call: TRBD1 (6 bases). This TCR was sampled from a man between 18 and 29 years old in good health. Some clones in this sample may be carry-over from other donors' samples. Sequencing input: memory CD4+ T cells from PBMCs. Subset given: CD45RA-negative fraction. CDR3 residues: CSVEGGGNTEAFF. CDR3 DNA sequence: TGCAGCGTTGAGGGGGGCGGGAACACTGAAGCTTTCTTT.